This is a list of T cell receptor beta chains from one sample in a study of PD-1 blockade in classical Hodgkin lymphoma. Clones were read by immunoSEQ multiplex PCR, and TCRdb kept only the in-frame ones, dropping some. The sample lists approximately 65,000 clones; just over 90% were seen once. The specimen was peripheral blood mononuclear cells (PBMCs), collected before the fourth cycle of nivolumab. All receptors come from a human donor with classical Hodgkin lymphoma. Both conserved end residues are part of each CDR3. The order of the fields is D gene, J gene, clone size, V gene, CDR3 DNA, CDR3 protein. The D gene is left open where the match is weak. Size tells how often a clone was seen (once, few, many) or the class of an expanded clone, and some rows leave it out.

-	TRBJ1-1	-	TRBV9	TGTGCCAGCAGCGCCCGGACGGTGAACACTGAAGCTTTCTTT	CASSARTVNTEAFF
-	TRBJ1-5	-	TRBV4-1	TGCGCCAGCAGCCAATATAATAGCAATCAGCCCCAGCATTTT	CASSQYNSNQPQHF
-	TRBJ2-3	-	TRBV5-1	TGCGCCAGCAGCACGGACTCTCTCACAGATACGCAGTATTTT	CASSTDSLTDTQYF
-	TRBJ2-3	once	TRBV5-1	TGCGCCAGCAGCTTTTTATCGGCCGGGGCCGTAGAGGTGCATGGCGCAGATACGCAGTATTTT	CASSFLSAGAVEVHGADTQYF
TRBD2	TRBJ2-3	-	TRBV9	TGTGCCAGCAGCGTCGGGACTAGCGGGGGGGCAGATACGCAGTATTTT	CASSVGTSGGADTQYF
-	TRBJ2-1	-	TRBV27	TGTGCCAGCAGTTTGTCCTCAGGGTGGGGCGGGGAGCAGTTCTTC	CASSLSSGWGGEQFF
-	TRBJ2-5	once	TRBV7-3	TGTGCCAGCAGCACAGGGAGCCAAGAGACCCAGTACTTC	CASSTGSQETQYF
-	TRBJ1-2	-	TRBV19	TGTGCCAGTAGTACAGACGGCCTCCGCTATGGCTACACCTTC	CASSTDGLRYGYTF
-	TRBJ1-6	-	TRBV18	TGTGCCAGCTCACCACGCAACGGTGGGGGTCTAAATTCACCCCTCCACTTT	CASSPRNGGGLNSPLHF
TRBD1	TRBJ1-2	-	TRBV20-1	TGCAGTGCTCGGACAGGGGGAGGCTACACCTTC	CSARTGGGYTF
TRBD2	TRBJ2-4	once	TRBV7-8	TGTGCCAGCAGCCGAGGACTAGCGGGAGCCAAAAACATTCAGTACTTC	CASSRGLAGAKNIQYF
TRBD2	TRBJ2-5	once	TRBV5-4	TGTGCCAGCAGCCTTGGGACTAGCGGGAGTGGGTATGAGACCCAGTACTTC	CASSLGTSGSGYETQYF
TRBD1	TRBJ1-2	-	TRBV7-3	TGTGCCAGCAGCTTACAGGGGGCGTCTAACTACACCTTC	CASSLQGASNYTF
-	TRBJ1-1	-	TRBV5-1	TGCGCCAGCAGCCCCGGACACACTCAGGACGCTGAAGCTTTCTTT	CASSPGHTQDAEAFF
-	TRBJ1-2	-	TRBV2	TGTGCCAGGGAGAGACCGCCTCGGGACTATGGCTACACCTTC	CARERPPRDYGYTF
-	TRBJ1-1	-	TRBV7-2	TGTGCCAGCAGCTTATTACAGTCTTCCGAAGCTTTCTTT	CASSLLQSSEAFF
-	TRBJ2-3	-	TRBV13	TGTGCCAGCAGCCCCCCGGTCTGGGGAGGCGATACGCAGTATTTT	CASSPPVWGGDTQYF
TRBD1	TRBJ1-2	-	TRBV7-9	TGTGCCAGCAGCATTAGACAGGGGGCGTCTTATGGCTACACCTTC	CASSIRQGASYGYTF
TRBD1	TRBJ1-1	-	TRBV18	TGTGCCAGCTCAGTCCTAGGGGGCGTAAACACTGAAGCTTTCTTT	CASSVLGGVNTEAFF
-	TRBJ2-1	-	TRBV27	TGTGCCAGCAGTTTATCGAGACAGAAATCACCGTTACCTAACAATGAGCAGTTCTTC	CASSLSRQKSPLPNNEQFF
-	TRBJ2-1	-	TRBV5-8	TGTGCCAGCAGCTTGGCCGGGAGATACAATGAGCAGTTCTTC	CASSLAGRYNEQFF
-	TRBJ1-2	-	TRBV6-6	TGTGCCAGCAATCCACCCTACGACAGGTTCTATGGCTACACCTTC	CASNPPYDRFYGYTF
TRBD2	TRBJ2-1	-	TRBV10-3	TGTGCCATCAGTGAGACCTGGACTAGCGGGGCCTACAATGAGCAGTTCTTC	CAISETWTSGAYNEQFF
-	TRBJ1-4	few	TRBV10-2	TGCGCCAGCAGTGAGTGGGGCAGGATGGATGAAAAACTGTTTTTT	CASSEWGRMDEKLFF
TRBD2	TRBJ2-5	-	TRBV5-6	TGTGCCAGCAGCTTAGCGGGGGTGCAAGAGACCCAGTACTTC	CASSLAGVQETQYF
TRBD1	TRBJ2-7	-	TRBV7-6	TGTGCCAGCAGCTTAGGACAGGGTGGCTCCTACGAGCAGTACTTC	CASSLGQGGSYEQYF
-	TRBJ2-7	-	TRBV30	TGTGCCTGGAGTGTAAGCTACGACGGGGAGCAGTACTTC	CAWSVSYDGEQYF
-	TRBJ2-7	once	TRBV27	TGTGCCAGCAGTTATAAGGGATCGTACGAGCAGTACTTC	CASSYKGSYEQYF
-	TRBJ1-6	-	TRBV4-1	TGCGCCAGCAGCCAAGACGGCGATTATAATTCACCCCTCCACTTT	CASSQDGDYNSPLHF
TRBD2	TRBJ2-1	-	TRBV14	TGTGCCAGCAGCCCAGGGTTGGGGAGGGCAAGCTCCTACAATGAGCAGTTCTTC	CASSPGLGRASSYNEQFF